These 12 T cell receptor beta chains originate from one sample sequenced in a study of blood T cell repertoires in COVID-19. TCRdb keeps only in-frame clones here, not all; method: immunoSEQ multiplex PCR. The sample has around 100,000 clones, about 90% seen once. Material: peripheral blood. These receptors were collected from a woman aged 45 to 65 with acute or convalescent COVID-19.

V and J are TRBV5-1 and TRBJ1-1; 12 bases align to TRBD1. Germline V lookup: CDR1 SGHRS, CDR2 YFSETQ. The V and J ends lost 0 bases and 10 bases, in that order; junction bases with no gene match: 10. The CDR3 sequence is 16 residues long. CDR3 loop: CASSLGGTRDRGRAFF. The CDR3 bases are TGCGCCAGCAGCTTGGGGGGAACCCGGGACAGGGGGCGAGCTTTCTTT. Looking up the rest from reference TRBV5-1 and TRBJ1-1 gives the full variable domain: KAGVTQTPRYLIKTRGQQVTLSCSPISGHRSVSWYQQTPGQGLQFLFEYFSETQRNKGNFPGRFSGRQFSNSRSEMNVSTLELGDSALYLCASSLGGTRDRGRAFFGQGTRLTVV.

The chain recombines TRBV2 with TRBJ2-4, with D tentatively TRBD2 (5 bases). The CDR3 runs to 15 residues. Deletions cut 6 bases from V and 0 bases from J, with 12 bases between. Germline CDR1 is SNHLY and CDR2 is FYNNEI. CDR3 in amino acids: CASRPMSGAKNIQYF. The DNA of the CDR3 is TGTGCCAGCAGACCTATGAGCGGAGCCAAAAACATTCAGTACTTC.

V usage is TRBV30 and J usage is TRBJ1-2, with 8 bases aligning to TRBD1. The germline CDR1 and CDR2 sequences are GTSNPN and SVGIG (reference sequence). The CDR3 loop spans 14 amino acids. V was clipped by 6 bases and J by 2 bases; unmatched bases: 8. CDR3 nucleotides: TGTGCCTGCCCCGGACAGGGAGGCAACTATGGCTACACCTTC. This gives the protein CACPGQGGNYGYTF.

The CDR3 nucleotides read TGTGCCACCAGCAGAAATCCGGAGGGCACCATATATTTT. Translation: CATSRNPEGTIYF. This chain links TRBV15 with TRBJ1-3; D is unclear. The V and J ends lost 2 bases and 9 bases respectively, with 11 bases between them. The germline CDR1 and CDR2 sequences are LNHNV and YYDKDF (reference sequence). The CDR3 has 13 residues.

The chain couples TRBV5-1 to TRBJ1-2; D might be TRBD1 (5 bases). V was clipped by 7 bases and J by 0 bases, with 19 bases between them. CDR1 SGHRS and CDR2 YFSETQ come from the germline V gene. The CDR3 runs 16 residues. This CDR3 reads CASSLRTDIANYGYTF. CDR3 DNA sequence: TGCGCCAGCTCCCTCCGGACGGACATAGCTAACTATGGCTACACCTTC.

The chain uses TRBV7-8 and TRBJ1-2; 10 bases match TRBD1. In germline, CDR1 is SGHVS, CDR2 FQNEAQ. V was clipped by 3 bases and J by 3 bases; unmatched bases: 4. The CDR3 is made up of 15 amino acids. The CDR3 DNA follows: TGTGCCAGCAGCTTTGGACAGGGGGAGGACTATGGCTACACCTTC. It encodes CASSFGQGEDYGYTF.

V usage is TRBV19 and J usage is TRBJ2-3, with 11 bases aligning to TRBD2. The CDR3 totals 17 residues. Germline CDR1 and CDR2: LNHDA and SQIVND (reference sequence). The ends lost 7 bases at V and 0 bases at J; junction bases unmatched: 9. The CDR3 DNA sequence: TGTGCCAGTACCCCGACTAGCGGGGCTTCTAGCACAGATACGCAGTATTTT. It specifies CASTPTSGASSTDTQYF. Together with reference TRBV19 and TRBJ2-3, the CDR3 gives the full variable domain: DGGITQSPKYLFRKEGQNVTLSCEQNLNHDAMYWYRQDPGQGLRLIYYSQIVNDFQKGDIAEGYSVSREKKESFPLTVTSAQKNPTAFYLCASTPTSGASSTDTQYFGPGTRLTVL.

The rearrangement uses TRBV4-1 and TRBJ2-3, with D unresolved. Germline-derived CDR1 and CDR2 are MGHRA and YSYEKL. The CDR3 sequence is 14 residues long. Trimming shortened V by 1 base and J by 2 bases, and 7 bases separated the two germline ends. The DNA of the CDR3 is TGCGCCAGCAGCCAAGGATCTAACACAGATACGCAGTATTTT. Translated: CASSQGSNTDTQYF.

CDR3 bases: TGTGCCACCAGTGATACCCGGACAGGGGCGGGGGGCAATCAGCCCCAGCATTTT. Protein product: CATSDTRTGAGGNQPQHF. This rearrangement joins TRBV24-1 to TRBJ1-5; 9 bases map to TRBD1. This CDR3 contains 18 residues. V lost 3 bases and J lost 2; bases outside the gene matches: 10. Germline V gene data show CDR1 as KGHDR and CDR2 as SFDVKD.

This clone was seen a handful of times. The chain combines TRBV3-1 (or the pseudogene TRBV3-2) with TRBJ2-7, with TRBD1 matching 7 bases. This CDR3 is built from 13 residues. The V segment lost 4 bases and the J segment 6 bases; nucleotides outside the gene matches: 6. Germline values: CDR1 LGHDT, CDR2 YNNKEL (reference sequence). The CDR3 region is CASSLGTAVEQYF. Written as DNA, the CDR3 is TGTGCCAGCAGCCTCGGGACAGCCGTCGAGCAGTACTTC.

This clone was seen just once. The chain combines TRBV5-6 with TRBJ2-1; 12 positions match TRBD1. The CDR3 has 16 residues. Unmatched junction bases numbered 10, after V lost 4 bases and J lost 8 bases. Germline lookup yields CDR1 SGHDT and CDR2 YYEEEE. The CDR3 region has the DNA TGTGCCAGCAGCCCCATCGGGACAGGGGGCTTGGATGAGCAGTTCTTC. This gives the protein CASSPIGTGGLDEQFF.

This chain uses TRBV7-9 with TRBJ1-2; 8 nucleotides agree with TRBD1. CDR3 length equals 15 residues. With 1 base clipped from V and 5 bases from J, the junction kept 6 bases outside the gene matches. Per germline, CDR1 SEHNR and CDR2 FQNEAQ (reference sequence). The chain's CDR3 is CASSLGQGYGYGYTF. The CDR3 bases are TGTGCCAGCAGCTTAGGACAGGGGTATGGATATGGCTACACCTTC.